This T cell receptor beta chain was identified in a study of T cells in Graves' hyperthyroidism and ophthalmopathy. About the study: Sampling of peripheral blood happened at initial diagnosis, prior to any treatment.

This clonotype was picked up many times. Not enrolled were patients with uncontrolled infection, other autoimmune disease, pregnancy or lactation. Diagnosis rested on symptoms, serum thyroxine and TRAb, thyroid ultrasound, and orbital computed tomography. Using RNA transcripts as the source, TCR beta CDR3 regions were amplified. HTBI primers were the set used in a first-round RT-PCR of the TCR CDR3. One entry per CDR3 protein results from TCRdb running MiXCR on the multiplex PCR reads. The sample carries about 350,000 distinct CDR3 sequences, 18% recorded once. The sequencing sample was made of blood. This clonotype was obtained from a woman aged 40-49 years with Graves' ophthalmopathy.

CDR3 amino acids: CATSRDRAASYEQYF. CDR3 nucleotides: TGTGCCACCAGCAGAGATCGAGCAGCCTCCTACGAGCAGTACTTC. The chain couples TRBV15 to TRBJ2-7; the D is unclear. Per the germline V gene, CDR1 is LNHNV and CDR2 is YYDKDF (reference sequence). The CDR3 totals 15 residues. V was pared by 0 bases and J by 0 bases, with 9 bases between.